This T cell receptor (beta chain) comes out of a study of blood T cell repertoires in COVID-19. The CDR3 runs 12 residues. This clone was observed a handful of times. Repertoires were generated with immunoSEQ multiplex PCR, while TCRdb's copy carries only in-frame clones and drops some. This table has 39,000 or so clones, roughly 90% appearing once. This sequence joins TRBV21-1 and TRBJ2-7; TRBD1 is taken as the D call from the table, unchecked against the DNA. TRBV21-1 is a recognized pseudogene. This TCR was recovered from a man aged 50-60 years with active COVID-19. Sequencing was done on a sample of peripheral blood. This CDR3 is CASSSQLYEQYF. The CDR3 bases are TGTGCCAGCAGCTCACAGCTCTACGAGCAGTACTTC.